A selection of T cell receptor beta chains follows, all from one sample in a study of shared clonotypes between healthy human individuals. TCRdb's table, derived via immunoSEQ multiplex PCR, lists solely in-frame clones and lacks some. The sample records 850,000 to 1,100,000 clones, 60% to 80% being singletons. The sample was memory CD4+ T cells from PBMCs. The receptors come from a man aged 18 to 35 in good health. Some clones in this sample may be carry-over from other donors' samples. The CDR3 runs from the conserved cysteine through the conserved F or W. The D gene is left open where the match is weak. Where a row states a size, it is once, few, many or the class of an expanded clone; other rows omit it.

TRBV2,TRBJ2-7,-,-,TGTGCCAGCAACTACAGGGTATCCTACGAGCAGTACTTC,CASNYRVSYEQYF
TRBV7-6,TRBJ2-7,-,TRBD1,TGTGCCAGCAGCCGTCAACAGGGGAGCTCCTACGAGCAGTACTTC,CASSRQQGSSYEQYF
TRBV7-3,TRBJ2-5,-,-,TGTGCCAGCAGCCCCGAAGGGTCCGGGACCCAGTACTTC,CASSPEGSGTQYF
TRBV15,TRBJ2-2,-,TRBD1,TGTGCCACCAGCAGAGTACAGGGGACCGGGGAGCTGTTTTTT,CATSRVQGTGELFF
TRBV5-1,TRBJ1-1,-,-,TGCGCCAGCAGCTTACAGGGGAACACTGAAGCTTTCTTT,CASSLQGNTEAFF
TRBV9,TRBJ2-7,-,TRBD2,TGTGCCAGCAGCGTAGGCGCTAGCGGGACCCCCTACGAGCAGTACTTC,CASSVGASGTPYEQYF
TRBV6-5,TRBJ2-1,-,-,TGTGCCAGCAGTACCCAAGAGTCCTCCTACAATGAGCAGTTCTTC,CASSTQESSYNEQFF
TRBV6-6,TRBJ2-6,-,-,TGTGCCAGCAGTTGGGCCGACTCTGTGGCCAACGTCCTGACTTTC,CASSWADSVANVLTF
TRBV6-5,TRBJ2-7,-,-,TGTGCCAGCAGTCACGGTCGAGTCAGGCACGAGCAGTACTTC,CASSHGRVRHEQYF
TRBV27,TRBJ1-2,-,-,TGTGACAGCAGTTGGGGGCAGGGGTATGGCTACACCTTC,CDSSWGQGYGYTF
TRBV6-4,TRBJ1-5,-,-,TGTGCCAGCACCCTGACTCCCGGGGGATGGAATCAGCCCCAGCATTTT,CASTLTPGGWNQPQHF
TRBV5-5,TRBJ2-7,few,-,TGTGCCAGCAGCTCAGCCGGGACGGGGACCTACGAGCAGTACTTC,CASSSAGTGTYEQYF
TRBV29-1,TRBJ2-5,once,-,TGCAGCGTTGAAGATCCCCAGCGAGGAGAAGAGACCCAGTACTTC,CSVEDPQRGEETQYF
TRBV7-9,TRBJ1-3,-,-,TGTGCCAGCAGCTTAGGGATAAGTCCAACGGTCTCTGGAAACACCATATATTTT,CASSLGISPTVSGNTIYF
TRBV7-9,TRBJ1-2,-,TRBD1,TGTGCCAGCAGCTCAGGGACAGGGAGTGTTGTTCACTATGGCTACACCTTC,CASSSGTGSVVHYGYTF
TRBV5-1,TRBJ1-1,few,-,TGCGCCAGCAGCAACTCCGGGGGCAACACTGAAGCTTTCTTT,CASSNSGGNTEAFF
TRBV7-4,TRBJ2-7,-,-,TGTGCCAGCAGCTTAGTTCGCCGGGCCTACGAGCAGTACTTC,CASSLVRRAYEQYF
TRBV6-4,TRBJ2-3,-,TRBD2,TGTGCCAGCAGGGATATCTTCATTAGCGGGAGAAAGAGCACAGATACGCAGTATTTT,CASRDIFISGRKSTDTQYF
TRBV7-2,TRBJ2-7,-,-,TGTGCCAGCAGTACAGGGTTCGGCGAGCAGTACTTC,CASSTGFGEQYF
TRBV11-2,TRBJ2-5,-,-,TGTGCCAGCAGCTTAGGTCTGGGCTCAGGGACCCAGTACTTC,CASSLGLGSGTQYF
TRBV5-1,TRBJ2-7,-,TRBD2,TGCGCCAGCAGCTTGGCTGCGGCGGGAGCCCACGAGCAGTACTTC,CASSLAAAGAHEQYF
TRBV7-3,TRBJ2-5,-,TRBD2,TGTGCCAGCAGCCGAAGCGGGGGGGAGGAGACCCAGTACTTC,CASSRSGGEETQYF
TRBV6-5,TRBJ1-1,-,-,TGTGCCAGCCTACGAGGCGCGGGTTTCTCTGAAGCTTTCTTT,CASLRGAGFSEAFF
TRBV5-4,TRBJ2-2,once,-,TGTGCCAGCAGCTTCGGCCAGACCACCGGGGAGCTGTTTTTT,CASSFGQTTGELFF
TRBV2,TRBJ2-1,-,-,TGTGCCAGCAGGACCCGGGGGGCCAATGAGCAGTTCTTC,CASRTRGANEQFF
TRBV6-1,TRBJ2-3,few,TRBD2,TGTGCCAGCAGTGAAACGGGACTAGGAGTTTTTGCAGATACGCAGTATTTT,CASSETGLGVFADTQYF
TRBV19,TRBJ2-7,-,-,TGTGCCAGTAGTATAGAACCACAGGCCTCCTACGAGCAGTACTTC,CASSIEPQASYEQYF
TRBV7-5,TRBJ1-2,-,-,TGTGCCAGAAGTTCCCCGCGTGGACAGGGCAACTATGGCTACACCTTC,CARSSPRGQGNYGYTF
TRBV7-2,TRBJ2-1,once,TRBD2,TGTGCCAGCAGCGAGTCCGCGGGGAGGGCAGCCAGCTCCTACAATGAGCAGTTCTTC,CASSESAGRAASSYNEQFF
TRBV18,TRBJ1-3,-,-,TGTGCCAGCTCATCCGACAGACAAAACACCATATATTTT,CASSSDRQNTIYF
TRBV11-2,TRBJ1-2,-,-,TGTGCCAGCAGCCGAGGGGGTTATGGCTACACCTTC,CASSRGGYGYTF
TRBV5-4,TRBJ2-2,-,-,TGTGCCAGCAGCCAAAGGACCGTCACCGGGGAGCTGTTTTTT,CASSQRTVTGELFF
TRBV2,TRBJ2-7,-,-,TGTGCCAGCAGAACAGACACCTCCGAGCAGTACTTC,CASRTDTSEQYF
TRBV19,TRBJ1-5,-,-,TGTGCCAGTAGTATAATAGGGGGCAATCAGCCCCAGCATTTT,CASSIIGGNQPQHF
TRBV7-8,TRBJ2-2,-,-,TGTGCCAGCAGCCACGAAAGGGCCGCGAACACCGGGGAGCTGTTTTTT,CASSHERAANTGELFF
TRBV6-1,TRBJ2-7,-,TRBD2,TGTGCCAGCAGTGAAATGGGACTAGCGGGAGGACAAACCTACGAGCAGTACTTC,CASSEMGLAGGQTYEQYF
TRBV18,TRBJ1-5,-,-,TGTGCCAGCTCAGGGGACAGCAATCAGCCCCAGCATTTT,CASSGDSNQPQHF